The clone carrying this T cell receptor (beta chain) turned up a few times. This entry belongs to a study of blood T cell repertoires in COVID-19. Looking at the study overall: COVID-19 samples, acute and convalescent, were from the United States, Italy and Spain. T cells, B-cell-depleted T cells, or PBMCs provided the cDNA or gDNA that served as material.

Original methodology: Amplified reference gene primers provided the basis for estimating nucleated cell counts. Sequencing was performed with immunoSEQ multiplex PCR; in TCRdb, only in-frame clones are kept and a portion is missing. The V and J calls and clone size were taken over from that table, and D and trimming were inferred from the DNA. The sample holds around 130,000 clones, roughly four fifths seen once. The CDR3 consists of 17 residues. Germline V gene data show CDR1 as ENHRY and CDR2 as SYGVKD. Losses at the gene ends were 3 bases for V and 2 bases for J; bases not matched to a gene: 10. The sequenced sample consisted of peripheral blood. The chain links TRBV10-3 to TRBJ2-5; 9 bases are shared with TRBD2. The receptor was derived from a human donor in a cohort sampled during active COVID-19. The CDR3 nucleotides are TGTGCCATCAGTGACGGCGGGGGGGCGCCCTTTCAAGAGACCCAGTACTTC. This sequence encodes CAISDGGGAPFQETQYF.